This TCR beta chain was sequenced for a study of blood T cell repertoires in COVID-19. All enrollees were roughly 18 to 90 years old and from fewer than 30 US areas. Clinical history reported by participants formed the basis on which cohorts were assigned. Either two negative PCRs, clearance, or symptom resolution qualified Cohort 3 donors as recovered. The protocol was immunoSEQ multiplex PCR, while the TCRdb copy is restricted to in-frame clones and leaves out a portion. The table shows about 270,000 clones, with 75% to 90% occurring only once. CDR3 length: 13 amino acids. V was clipped by 4 bases and J by 5 bases, with 10 bases between them. Germline loops: CDR1 KGHDR, CDR2 SFDVKD.

The V call is TRBV24-1, the J call TRBJ1-1; D possibly corresponds to TRBD1 (6 bases). The TCR comes from a woman aged 18-29 years who had recovered from COVID-19. Sequenced sample: PBMCs or T cells enriched from blood (not recorded which). CDR3 in amino acids: CATSDRGRTEAFF. For the CDR3, the DNA is TGTGCCACCAGTGACAGGGGTAGGACTGAAGCTTTCTTT.